These 2 T cell receptor beta chains share one sample of origin, sequenced in a study of T cell repertoires in cytomegalovirus infection. TCRdb re-called the reads with MiXCR, one entry per CDR3 protein. The sample gives just over 450,000 distinct CDR3 sequences, approximately 46% of which show up once; just under 45% is in the top ten. Antigen specificity for these receptors is unknown. Here the sequenced sample was cultured PBMCs, taken from culture after CMV antigen stimulation. The source of these receptors is a human donor in good health (CMV status not recorded). Some clones in this sample may be carry-over from other donors' samples.

This clonotype was picked up many times. The V and J genes are TRBV7-2 and TRBJ2-1, with D unclear. This CDR3 region has 16 residues. With 5 bases removed from V and 7 bases from J, the gap between germline ends came to 21 bases. Per germline, CDR1 SGHTA and CDR2 FQGNSA. CDR3 DNA sequence: TGTGCCAGCAGCGCCTCCGGGCCTGGCCTAGTAAATGAGCAGTTCTTC. Translated, it gives CASSASGPGLVNEQFF.

This clonotype has just a few counts. The chain combines TRBV7-9 with TRBJ2-1, with 7 positions matching TRBD1. This CDR3 region has 15 residues. J gave up 5 bases and V 5 bases, and 9 bases lay outside the gene matches. The V gene's germline CDR1 is SEHNR and CDR2 FQNEAQ (reference sequence). CDR3 sequence (DNA): TGTGCCAGCAGCCGAGCCACAGGGGTCCACAATGAGCAGTTCTTC. This sequence encodes CASSRATGVHNEQFF.